A selection of T cell receptor beta chains follows, all from one sample in a study of blood T cell repertoires in COVID-19. Clones were read by immunoSEQ multiplex PCR, and TCRdb kept only the in-frame ones, dropping some. The sample records nearly 250,000 clones, about 83% being singletons. Input material: peripheral blood. These receptors were collected from a woman older than 75 with COVID-19, enrolled during active disease. Both conserved end residues are part of each CDR3. A D gene is named only where the DNA matches it firmly. The listing skips clone size in some rows; elsewhere it reads once, few, many or a size class.

>TRBV5-1|.|TRBJ1-4|TRBD1
TGCGCCAGCAGCTCAGGACAGGGAGTAGGGGCAGGGGAAAAACTGTTTTTT
CASSSGQGVGAGEKLFF
>TRBV19|few|TRBJ1-2|.
TGTGCCAGTAATCGAGACAGTGTGGGTAACTATGGCTACACCTTC
CASNRDSVGNYGYTF
>TRBV28|.|TRBJ1-4|TRBD1
TGTGCCAGCAGTTTACCCTCCGGACAGGGGCTTAATGAAAAACTGTTTTTT
CASSLPSGQGLNEKLFF
>TRBV28|.|TRBJ1-2|.
TGTGCCAGCAGAAGGACAACAGAGCCTGTCGGCTATGGCTACACCTTC
CASRRTTEPVGYGYTF
>TRBV10-3|.|TRBJ1-2|.
TGTGCCATCAGTGAGCCCGGACAAGGAAACTATGGCTACACCTTC
CAISEPGQGNYGYTF
>TRBV9|.|TRBJ2-3|.
TGTGCCAGCAGCGCTCAGGCGGATACGCAGTATTTT
CASSAQADTQYF
>TRBV28|once|TRBJ2-5|.
TGTGCCAGCAGTTTGTACAGCGGGTTGCGGGAGACCCAGTACTTC
CASSLYSGLRETQYF
>TRBV11-1|.|TRBJ2-5|TRBD2
TGTGCCAGCAGCCCGCCATGGCGGGGGATTCAAGAGACCCAGTACTTC
CASSPPWRGIQETQYF
>TRBV6-5|.|TRBJ2-1|TRBD2
TGTGCCAGCAGTCGCGGACTAGCGGATAACAATGAGCAGTTCTTC
CASSRGLADNNEQFF
>TRBV2|.|TRBJ1-5|TRBD1
TGTGCCAGCAAGGGACAGGGAGGAGGACAGCCCCAGCATTTT
CASKGQGGGQPQHF
>TRBV3-1/TRBV3-2|.|TRBJ1-2|TRBD1
TGTGCCAGCAGCCAAGAATCGACAGGGCGCTATGGCTACACCTTC
CASSQESTGRYGYTF
>TRBV6-5|.|TRBJ1-6|.
TGTGCCAGCAGTTACAGTCGCGGGAATTCACCCCTCCACTTT
CASSYSRGNSPLHF
>TRBV10-3|once|TRBJ2-7|TRBD2
TGTGCCATCAGTCCTTCTAGCGGGGTCTACGAGCAGTACTTC
CAISPSSGVYEQYF
>TRBV15|.|TRBJ2-7|.
TGTGCCACCAGCAGAGATTATACAGGGCAAAGCTTC
CATSRDYTGQSF
>TRBV18|.|TRBJ2-3|.
TGTGCCAGCTCACCGGTCGGAGGACAGCGCACAGATACGCAGTATTTT
CASSPVGGQRTDTQYF